This T cell receptor beta chain was captured by sequencing in a study of blood T cell repertoires in COVID-19. Study details: In each case, the material was cDNA or gDNA derived from T cells, B-cell-depleted T cells, or PBMCs.

Germline lookup yields CDR1 SGDLS and CDR2 YYNGEE. The CDR3 is made up of 14 amino acids. Trimming removed 0 bases at V and 5 bases at J, with 8 bases between. Assay: immunoSEQ multiplex PCR; the TCRdb copy retains only in-frame clones and omits some. The table records 200,000 or so clones, approximately 83% of them present only once. In terms of age and location, participants ranged from about 18 to 90 years and lived in approximately 24 US areas. This TCR derives from a middle-aged man who had recovered from COVID-19. The chain has TRBV9 and TRBJ2-2, with D maybe TRBD2 (6 bases). Sequenced material: PBMCs or T cells enriched from blood (not recorded which). The CDR3 loop is CASSVGLATGELFF. The CDR3 nucleotides read TGTGCCAGCAGCGTAGGTCTAGCGACCGGGGAGCTGTTTTTT.